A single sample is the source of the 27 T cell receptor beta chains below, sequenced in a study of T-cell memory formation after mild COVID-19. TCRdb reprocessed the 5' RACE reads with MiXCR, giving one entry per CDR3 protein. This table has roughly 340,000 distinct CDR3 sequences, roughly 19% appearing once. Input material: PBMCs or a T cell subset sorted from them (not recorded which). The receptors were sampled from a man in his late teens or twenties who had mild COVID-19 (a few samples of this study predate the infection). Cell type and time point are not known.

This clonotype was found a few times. The CDR3 DNA reads TGCGCCAGCAGCCGGGTCATGTGGGGGGATGGAGCTTTCTTT. Protein: CASSRVMWGDGAFF. The chain combines TRBV4-1 with TRBJ1-1; TRBD1 is a possible D gene (5 bases). Looked up from germline, CDR1 is MGHRA and CDR2 is YSYEKL. This CDR3 has 14 amino acids. V was trimmed by 4 bases and J by 10 bases, leaving 19 bases between them.

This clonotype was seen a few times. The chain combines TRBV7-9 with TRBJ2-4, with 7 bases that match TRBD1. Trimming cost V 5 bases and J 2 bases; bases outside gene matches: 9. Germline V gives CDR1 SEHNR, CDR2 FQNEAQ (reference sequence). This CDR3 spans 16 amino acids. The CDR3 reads CASSPWTGPSKNIQYF. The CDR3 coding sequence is TGTGCCAGCAGCCCCTGGACAGGACCTTCCAAAAACATTCAGTACTTC. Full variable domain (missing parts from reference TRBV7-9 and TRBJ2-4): DTGVSQNPRHKITKRGQNVTFRCDPISEHNRLYWYRQTLGQGPEFLTYFQNEAQLEKSRLLSDRFSAERPKGSFSTLEIQRTEQGDSAMYLCASSPWTGPSKNIQYFGAGTRLSVL.

DNA of the CDR3: TGTGCCAGTAGCTCAACCCTCAGGGGTGAAGCTTTCTTT. The encoded protein is CASSSTLRGEAFF. V usage is TRBV19 and J usage is TRBJ1-1; D might be TRBD1 (6 bases). The ends were cut back, 6 bases at V and 7 bases at J, with 15 bases in the middle. The CDR3 has 13 residues. Germline V gene sequence: CDR1 LNHDA, CDR2 SQIVND (reference sequence). Variable domain in full (rest from reference TRBV19 and TRBJ1-1): DGGITQSPKYLFRKEGQNVTLSCEQNLNHDAMYWYRQDPGQGLRLIYYSQIVNDFQKGDIAEGYSVSREKKESFPLTVTSAQKNPTAFYLCASSSTLRGEAFFGQGTRLTVV.

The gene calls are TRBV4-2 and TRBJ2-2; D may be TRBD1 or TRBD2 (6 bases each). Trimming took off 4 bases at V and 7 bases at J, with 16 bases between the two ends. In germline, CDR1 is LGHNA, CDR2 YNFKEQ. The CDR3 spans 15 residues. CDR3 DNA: TGTGCCAGCAGCCGCGGGGACACTGCGGTCGGGGAGCTGTTTTTT. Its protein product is CASSRGDTAVGELFF.

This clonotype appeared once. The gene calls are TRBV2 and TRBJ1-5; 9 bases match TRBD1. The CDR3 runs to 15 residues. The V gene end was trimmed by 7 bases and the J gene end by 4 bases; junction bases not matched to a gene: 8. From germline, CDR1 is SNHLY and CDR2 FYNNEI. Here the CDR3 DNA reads TGTGCCAGCACTACAAGGACAGGGGAGAATCAGCCCCAGCATTTT. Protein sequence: CASTTRTGENQPQHF.

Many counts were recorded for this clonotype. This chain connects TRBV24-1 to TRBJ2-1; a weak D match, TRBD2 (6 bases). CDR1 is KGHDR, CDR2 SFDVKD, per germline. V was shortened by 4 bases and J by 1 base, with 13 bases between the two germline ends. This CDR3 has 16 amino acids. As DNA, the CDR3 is TGTGCCACCAGTGAGTCCGGGACTGGATCCTACAATGAGCAGTTCTTC. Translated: CATSESGTGSYNEQFF.

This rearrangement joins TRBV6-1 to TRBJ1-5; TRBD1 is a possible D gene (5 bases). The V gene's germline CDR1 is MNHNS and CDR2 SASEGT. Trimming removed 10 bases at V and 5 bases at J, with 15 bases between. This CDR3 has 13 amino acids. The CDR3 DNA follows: TGTGCCACGGCCAGGGCGCGGTATCAGCCCCAGCATTTT. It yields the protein CATARARYQPQHF.

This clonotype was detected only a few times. This CDR3 is CASSFSGVTYEQYF. For the CDR3, the DNA is TGTGCCAGCAGTTTCTCAGGGGTTACCTACGAGCAGTACTTC. The V call is TRBV7-8, the J call TRBJ2-7, with D maybe TRBD1 (6 bases). CDR3 length equals 14 residues. The germline V gene encodes CDR1 SGHVS and CDR2 FQNEAQ. V was pared by 6 bases and J by 2 bases, with 14 bases between.

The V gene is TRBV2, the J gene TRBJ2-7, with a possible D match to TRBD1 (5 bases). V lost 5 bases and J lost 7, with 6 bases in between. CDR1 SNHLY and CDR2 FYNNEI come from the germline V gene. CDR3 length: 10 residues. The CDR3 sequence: CASSRTEQYV. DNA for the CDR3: TGTGCCAGCAGTAGGACAGAGCAGTACGTC.

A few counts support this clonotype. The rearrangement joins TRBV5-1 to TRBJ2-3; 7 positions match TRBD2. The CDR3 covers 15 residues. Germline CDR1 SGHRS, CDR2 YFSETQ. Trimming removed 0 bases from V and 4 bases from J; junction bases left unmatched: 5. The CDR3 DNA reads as TGCGCCAGCAGCTTGGCGGAGGGGAGGGCAGATACGCAGTATTTT. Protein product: CASSLAEGRADTQYF.

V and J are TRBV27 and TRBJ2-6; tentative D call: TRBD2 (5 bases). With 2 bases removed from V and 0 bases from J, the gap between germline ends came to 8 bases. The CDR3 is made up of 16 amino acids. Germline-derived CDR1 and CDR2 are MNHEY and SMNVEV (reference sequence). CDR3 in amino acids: CASSLIGVSGANVLTF. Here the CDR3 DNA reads TGTGCCAGCAGTTTAATCGGGGTCTCTGGGGCCAACGTCCTGACTTTC. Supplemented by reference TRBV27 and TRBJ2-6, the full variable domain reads EAQVTQNPRYLITVTGKKLTVTCSQNMNHEYMSWYRQDPGLGLRQIYYSMNVEVTDKGDVPEGYKVSRKEKRNFPLILESPSPNQTSLYFCASSLIGVSGANVLTFGAGSRLTVL.

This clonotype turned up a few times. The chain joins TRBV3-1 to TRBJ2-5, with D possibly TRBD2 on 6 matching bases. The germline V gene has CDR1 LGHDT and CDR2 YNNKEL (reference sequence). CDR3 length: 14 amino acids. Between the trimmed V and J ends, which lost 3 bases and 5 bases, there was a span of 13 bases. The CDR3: CASSHDRGRETQYF. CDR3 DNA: TGTGCCAGCAGCCACGACCGGGGGAGGGAGACCCAGTACTTC.

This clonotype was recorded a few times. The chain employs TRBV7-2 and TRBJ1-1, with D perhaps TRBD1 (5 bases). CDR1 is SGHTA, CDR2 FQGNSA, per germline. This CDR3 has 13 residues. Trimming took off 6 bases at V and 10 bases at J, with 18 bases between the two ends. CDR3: CASSHSPGEGAFF. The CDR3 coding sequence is TGTGCCAGCAGTCATTCCCCGGGGGAGGGAGCTTTCTTT.

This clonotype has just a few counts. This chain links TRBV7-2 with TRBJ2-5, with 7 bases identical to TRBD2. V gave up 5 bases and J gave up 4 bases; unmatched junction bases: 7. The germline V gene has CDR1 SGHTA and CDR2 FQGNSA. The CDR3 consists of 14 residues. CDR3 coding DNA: TGTGCCAGCAGCCCTCCTTGGGGGGGAGAGACCCAGTACTTC. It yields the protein CASSPPWGGETQYF.

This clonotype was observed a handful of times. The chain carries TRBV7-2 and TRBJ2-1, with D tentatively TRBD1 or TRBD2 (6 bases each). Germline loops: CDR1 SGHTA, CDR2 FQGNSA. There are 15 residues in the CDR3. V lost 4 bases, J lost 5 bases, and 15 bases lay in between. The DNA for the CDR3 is TGTGCCAGCAGCTCCGCGGGGACAAATAACAATGAGCAGTTCTTC. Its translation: CASSSAGTNNNEQFF. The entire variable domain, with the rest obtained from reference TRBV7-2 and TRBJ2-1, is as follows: GAGVSQSPSNKVTEKGKDVELRCDPISGHTALYWYRQSLGQGLEFLIYFQGNSAPDKSGLPSDRFSAERTGGSVSTLTIQRTQQEDSAVYLCASSSAGTNNNEQFFGPGTRLTVL.

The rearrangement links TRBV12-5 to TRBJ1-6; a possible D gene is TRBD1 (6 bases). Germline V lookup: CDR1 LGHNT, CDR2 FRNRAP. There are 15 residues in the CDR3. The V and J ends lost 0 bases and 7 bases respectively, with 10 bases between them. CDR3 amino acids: CASGLVSQGNSPLHF. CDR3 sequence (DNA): TGTGCTAGTGGTTTGGTATCCCAGGGGAATTCACCCCTCCACTTT.

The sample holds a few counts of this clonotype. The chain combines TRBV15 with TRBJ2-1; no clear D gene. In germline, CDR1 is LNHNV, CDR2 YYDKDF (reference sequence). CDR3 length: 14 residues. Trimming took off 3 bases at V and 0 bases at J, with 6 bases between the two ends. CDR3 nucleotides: TGTGCCACCAGCAGCGGGTTCTCCTACAATGAGCAGTTCTTC. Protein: CATSSGFSYNEQFF.

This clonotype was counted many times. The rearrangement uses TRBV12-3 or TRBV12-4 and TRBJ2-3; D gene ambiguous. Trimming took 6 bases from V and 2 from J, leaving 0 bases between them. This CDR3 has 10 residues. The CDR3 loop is CASSTDTQYF. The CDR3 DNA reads TGTGCCAGCAGCACAGATACGCAGTATTTT.

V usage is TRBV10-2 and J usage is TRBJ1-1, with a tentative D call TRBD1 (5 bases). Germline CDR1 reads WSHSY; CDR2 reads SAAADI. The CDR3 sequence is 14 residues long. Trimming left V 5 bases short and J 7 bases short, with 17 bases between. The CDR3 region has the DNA TGCGCCAGCAGTCCCATCTCGGGGGGAATTGAAGCTTTCTTT. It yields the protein CASSPISGGIEAFF.

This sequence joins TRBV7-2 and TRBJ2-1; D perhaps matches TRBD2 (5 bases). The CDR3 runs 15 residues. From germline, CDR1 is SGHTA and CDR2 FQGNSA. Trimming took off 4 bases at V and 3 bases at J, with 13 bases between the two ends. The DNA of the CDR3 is TGTGCCAGCAGCTCCGCCACCGGGAACTACAATGAGCAGTTCTTC. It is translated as CASSSATGNYNEQFF.

CDR3 sequence reads: CASSQKSGSNEKLFF. CDR3 sequence (DNA): TGTGCCAGCAGTCAAAAGTCGGGGAGTAATGAAAAACTGTTTTTT. This chain uses TRBV14 with TRBJ1-4; no clear D gene. CDR1 is SGHDN and CDR2 is FVKESK in the germline V gene. This CDR3 region has 15 residues. V was trimmed by 6 bases and J by 4 bases, leaving 15 bases between them.

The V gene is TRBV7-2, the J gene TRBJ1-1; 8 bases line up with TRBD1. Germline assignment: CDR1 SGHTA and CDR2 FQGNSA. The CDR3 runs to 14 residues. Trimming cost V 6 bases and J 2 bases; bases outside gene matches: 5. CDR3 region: CASRDGQGNTEAFF. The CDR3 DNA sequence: TGTGCCAGCAGAGACGGACAGGGTAACACTGAAGCTTTCTTT.

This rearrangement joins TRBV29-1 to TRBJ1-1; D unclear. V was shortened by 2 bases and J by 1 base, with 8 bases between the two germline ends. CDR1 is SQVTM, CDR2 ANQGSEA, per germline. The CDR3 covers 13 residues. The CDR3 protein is CSVETAGNTEAFF. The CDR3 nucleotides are TGCAGCGTTGAAACTGCGGGGAACACTGAAGCTTTCTTT.

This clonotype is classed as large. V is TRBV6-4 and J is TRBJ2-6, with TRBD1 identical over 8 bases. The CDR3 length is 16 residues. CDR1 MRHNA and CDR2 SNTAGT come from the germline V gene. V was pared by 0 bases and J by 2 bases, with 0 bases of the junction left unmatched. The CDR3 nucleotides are TGTGCCAGCAGTGACTCGACAGGGGCTGGGGCCAACGTCCTGACTTTC. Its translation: CASSDSTGAGANVLTF.

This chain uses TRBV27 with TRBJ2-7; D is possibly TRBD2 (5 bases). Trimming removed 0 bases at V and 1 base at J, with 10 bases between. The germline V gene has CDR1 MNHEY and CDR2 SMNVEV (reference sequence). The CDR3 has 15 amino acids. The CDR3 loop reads CASSLSGRLSYEQYF. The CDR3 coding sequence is TGTGCCAGCAGTTTATCAGGGAGACTTTCCTACGAGCAGTACTTC.

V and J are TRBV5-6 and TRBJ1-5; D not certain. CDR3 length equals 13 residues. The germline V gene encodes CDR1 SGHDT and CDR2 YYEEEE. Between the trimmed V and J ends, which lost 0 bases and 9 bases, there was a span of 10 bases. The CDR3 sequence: CASSLGAAGPQHF. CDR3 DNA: TGTGCCAGCAGCTTGGGCGCGGCAGGGCCCCAGCATTTT.

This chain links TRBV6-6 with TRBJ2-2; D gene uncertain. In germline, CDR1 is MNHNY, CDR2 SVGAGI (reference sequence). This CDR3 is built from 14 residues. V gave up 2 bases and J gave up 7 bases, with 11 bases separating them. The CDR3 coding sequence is TGTGCCAGCAGTTACGGGCTAGGCGGCGGGGAGCTGTTTTTT. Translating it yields CASSYGLGGGELFF.